A selection of T cell receptor beta chains follows, all from one sample in a study of CD8 T cells in Susac syndrome. TCRdb re-called the immunoSEQ multiplex PCR reads through MiXCR, storing one row per CDR3 protein. In the table there are about 130,000 distinct CDR3 sequences, about 95% of which are singletons. Sequencing used CD8+ T cells from PBMCs. The receptors here all came from a human donor with Susac syndrome. Each CDR3 is given with its conserved first and last residue. Each record gives: D gene, V gene, clone size, J gene, CDR3 DNA, CDR3 protein. D genes are given only for firm matches. Only some rows state a clone size, as once, few, many or a class for expanded clones.

d_gene: -; v_gene: TRBV12-3/TRBV12-4; abundance: few; j_gene: TRBJ1-1; CDR3nt: TGTGCCAGCAGTTCTGGACAGAACACTGAAGCTTTCTTT; CDR3aa: CASSSGQNTEAFF
d_gene: -; v_gene: TRBV27; abundance: -; j_gene: TRBJ1-1; CDR3nt: TGTGCCAGCAGACTTACAGGGAGGACTGAAGCTTTCTTT; CDR3aa: CASRLTGRTEAFF
d_gene: -; v_gene: TRBV15; abundance: -; j_gene: TRBJ2-7; CDR3nt: TGTGCCACCAGCAGAGACAGGGAGCCCCACGAGCAGTACTTC; CDR3aa: CATSRDREPHEQYF
d_gene: TRBD2; v_gene: TRBV5-6; abundance: -; j_gene: TRBJ2-7; CDR3nt: TGTGCCAGCAGCTGGATGACTAGCGGGAGCCTCTACGAGCAGTACTTC; CDR3aa: CASSWMTSGSLYEQYF
d_gene: TRBD2; v_gene: TRBV9; abundance: -; j_gene: TRBJ2-5; CDR3nt: TGTGCCAGCAGCCGGGGAGGGGCGGCGTACCAAGAGACCCAGTACTTC; CDR3aa: CASSRGGAAYQETQYF
d_gene: -; v_gene: TRBV27; abundance: -; j_gene: TRBJ1-5; CDR3nt: TGTGCCAGCGCGTTCAGGGCCAATCAGCCCCAGCATTTT; CDR3aa: CASAFRANQPQHF
d_gene: -; v_gene: TRBV6-2/TRBV6-3; abundance: -; j_gene: TRBJ2-1; CDR3nt: TGTGCCAGCAGCTCGAAGGGGAGCTACAATGAGCAGTTCTTC; CDR3aa: CASSSKGSYNEQFF
d_gene: -; v_gene: TRBV12-5; abundance: -; j_gene: TRBJ2-1; CDR3nt: TGTGCTAGTGGTTTGGTTATGGGCGGGCTAGCCGCAAGTGAGCAGTTCTTC; CDR3aa: CASGLVMGGLAASEQFF
d_gene: -; v_gene: TRBV5-1; abundance: -; j_gene: TRBJ1-1; CDR3nt: TGCGCCAGCAGCTTCAACGCCGGGTTTGAAGCTTTCTTT; CDR3aa: CASSFNAGFEAFF
d_gene: TRBD1; v_gene: TRBV11-2; abundance: -; j_gene: TRBJ1-5; CDR3nt: TGTGCCAGCACCGCAGGGCCAGGGGGGCACGAGCCCCAGCATTTT; CDR3aa: CASTAGPGGHEPQHF
d_gene: -; v_gene: TRBV28; abundance: -; j_gene: TRBJ2-5; CDR3nt: TGTGCCAGCAGTTTAGATGGCGGGGCTAGCGCTCTTGAGACCCAGTACTTC; CDR3aa: CASSLDGGASALETQYF
d_gene: -; v_gene: TRBV12-3/TRBV12-4; abundance: -; j_gene: TRBJ1-2; CDR3nt: TGTGCCAGCAGCCTACGTCGAGGGCATGGCTACACCTTC; CDR3aa: CASSLRRGHGYTF
d_gene: -; v_gene: TRBV4-1; abundance: once; j_gene: TRBJ1-2; CDR3nt: TGCGCCAGCAGCCAAGATGTGTTAGGGTATGGCTACACCTTC; CDR3aa: CASSQDVLGYGYTF
d_gene: -; v_gene: TRBV19; abundance: once; j_gene: TRBJ1-1; CDR3nt: TGTGCCAGTAGTAGGGGTAACGTCGGTGAAGCTTTCTTT; CDR3aa: CASSRGNVGEAFF
d_gene: -; v_gene: TRBV4-3; abundance: -; j_gene: TRBJ1-1; CDR3nt: TGCGCCAGCAGCCGAGGTCCAGGCCCGTTATCTGAAGCTTTCTTT; CDR3aa: CASSRGPGPLSEAFF
d_gene: -; v_gene: TRBV18; abundance: once; j_gene: TRBJ2-7; CDR3nt: TGTGCCAGCTCACCACCAGGGGACGGCACCTACGAGCAGTACTTC; CDR3aa: CASSPPGDGTYEQYF
d_gene: -; v_gene: TRBV5-6; abundance: -; j_gene: TRBJ1-5; CDR3nt: TGTGCCAGCAGCTTTGGTCAGGGCAGGCAGCCCCAGCATTTT; CDR3aa: CASSFGQGRQPQHF
d_gene: -; v_gene: TRBV9; abundance: -; j_gene: TRBJ2-1; CDR3nt: TGTGCCAGCAGCCCCGGAGGGCGAGTCTCCTACAATGAGCAGTTCTTC; CDR3aa: CASSPGGRVSYNEQFF
d_gene: -; v_gene: TRBV27; abundance: -; j_gene: TRBJ2-1; CDR3nt: TGTGCCAGCAGTTCAGCAGGTTCCCACAATGAGCAGTTCTTC; CDR3aa: CASSSAGSHNEQFF
d_gene: -; v_gene: TRBV20-1; abundance: -; j_gene: TRBJ2-7; CDR3nt: TGCAGTGCGCGTGGGGGAGAGACGACGTTGGACTACGAGCAGTACTTC; CDR3aa: CSARGGETTLDYEQYF
d_gene: TRBD1; v_gene: TRBV15; abundance: -; j_gene: TRBJ1-1; CDR3nt: TGTGCCACCAGCAGAGGTCAGGGGGGGACTGAAGCTTTCTTT; CDR3aa: CATSRGQGGTEAFF
d_gene: -; v_gene: TRBV11-2; abundance: -; j_gene: TRBJ2-2; CDR3nt: TGTGCCAGCAGCTTACCTCGACAGGGACTGGCCGGGGAGCTGTTTTTT; CDR3aa: CASSLPRQGLAGELFF
d_gene: -; v_gene: TRBV7-6; abundance: -; j_gene: TRBJ2-7; CDR3nt: TGTGCCAGCAGCGTAGAAGCGTACCGGGGGGAGCAGTACTTC; CDR3aa: CASSVEAYRGEQYF
d_gene: -; v_gene: TRBV5-6; abundance: -; j_gene: TRBJ1-5; CDR3nt: TGTGCCAGCAGCTTGGCGACGCCTGGCCAGCCCCAGCATTTT; CDR3aa: CASSLATPGQPQHF
d_gene: -; v_gene: TRBV6-5; abundance: -; j_gene: TRBJ2-5; CDR3nt: TGTGCCAGCAGTTACGTGGCAGGGGTTGGCCAAGAGACCCAGTACTTC; CDR3aa: CASSYVAGVGQETQYF
d_gene: -; v_gene: TRBV12-3/TRBV12-4; abundance: -; j_gene: TRBJ1-2; CDR3nt: TGTGCCAGCAGTTTGCCTGGCGCCTATGGCTACACCTTC; CDR3aa: CASSLPGAYGYTF
d_gene: -; v_gene: TRBV12-5; abundance: -; j_gene: TRBJ1-2; CDR3nt: TGTGCTAGTGGCCCCGGGACGGCAATAGTTAGCGGCTACACCTTC; CDR3aa: CASGPGTAIVSGYTF
d_gene: -; v_gene: TRBV7-9; abundance: -; j_gene: TRBJ2-5; CDR3nt: TGTGCCAGCAGCTTCAGGGATGCGGAGGAGACCCAGTACTTC; CDR3aa: CASSFRDAEETQYF
d_gene: -; v_gene: TRBV21-1; abundance: -; j_gene: TRBJ2-5; CDR3nt: TGTGCCAGCAACTCCGGGACTAGCGGGAGATCTATATTGGAGACCCAGTACTTC; CDR3aa: CASNSGTSGRSILETQYF
d_gene: TRBD2; v_gene: TRBV7-3; abundance: -; j_gene: TRBJ2-3; CDR3nt: TGTGCCAGCAGCCCGACTAGCGGGCGTACAGATACGCAGTATTTT; CDR3aa: CASSPTSGRTDTQYF
d_gene: -; v_gene: TRBV7-9; abundance: -; j_gene: TRBJ2-7; CDR3nt: TGTGCCAGCAGCTGGGGGATCGCCTACGAGCAGTACTTC; CDR3aa: CASSWGIAYEQYF
d_gene: -; v_gene: TRBV7-7; abundance: -; j_gene: TRBJ2-7; CDR3nt: TGTGCTAGCAGCTTAGCTCCCGGCTACGAGCAGTACTTC; CDR3aa: CASSLAPGYEQYF
d_gene: -; v_gene: TRBV6-6; abundance: -; j_gene: TRBJ1-1; CDR3nt: TGTGCCAGCAGGCCCCAATGGGGTTCGGTCACTGAAGCTTTCTTT; CDR3aa: CASRPQWGSVTEAFF
d_gene: TRBD1; v_gene: TRBV29-1; abundance: -; j_gene: TRBJ2-7; CDR3nt: TGCAGCGTTGAAGATCCCCGACAGGGGGCGCGTGAGCAGTACTTC; CDR3aa: CSVEDPRQGAREQYF
d_gene: TRBD1; v_gene: TRBV29-1; abundance: -; j_gene: TRBJ1-1; CDR3nt: TGCAGCGTCACAGGGGAGGGTGAGAACACTGAAGCTTTCTTT; CDR3aa: CSVTGEGENTEAFF
d_gene: TRBD2; v_gene: TRBV20-1; abundance: -; j_gene: TRBJ2-1; CDR3nt: TGCAGTGCTAGATTACTAGCGGGCGGGGGAAATCGCCTCAATGAGCAGTTCTTC; CDR3aa: CSARLLAGGGNRLNEQFF
d_gene: -; v_gene: TRBV7-8; abundance: few; j_gene: TRBJ2-1; CDR3nt: TGTGCCAGCAGCCTCCAGGGTAATGAGCAGTTCTTC; CDR3aa: CASSLQGNEQFF
d_gene: TRBD1; v_gene: TRBV6-1; abundance: -; j_gene: TRBJ2-5; CDR3nt: TGTGCCAGCAGTCCTATTGTGGGACAGGGTGGAGGCCAAGAGACCCAGTACTTC; CDR3aa: CASSPIVGQGGGQETQYF
d_gene: TRBD1; v_gene: TRBV20-1; abundance: -; j_gene: TRBJ2-7; CDR3nt: TGCAGTGGGACAGCCGGGACAGACCTCTACGAGCAGTACTTC; CDR3aa: CSGTAGTDLYEQYF
d_gene: TRBD2; v_gene: TRBV6-1; abundance: -; j_gene: TRBJ2-1; CDR3nt: TGTGCCAGCAGCACCTTTGGGCGGGAGGTCGGAGATGAGCAGTTCTTC; CDR3aa: CASSTFGREVGDEQFF
d_gene: -; v_gene: TRBV18; abundance: -; j_gene: TRBJ2-7; CDR3nt: TGTGCCAGCTCACCACCTCGCGCGGAGGGGGCCTACGAGCAGTACTTC; CDR3aa: CASSPPRAEGAYEQYF
d_gene: -; v_gene: TRBV29-1; abundance: -; j_gene: TRBJ1-1; CDR3nt: TGCAGCGCCCTAGACAGTCTGAACACTGAAGCTTTCTTT; CDR3aa: CSALDSLNTEAFF
d_gene: -; v_gene: TRBV12-3/TRBV12-4; abundance: -; j_gene: TRBJ1-1; CDR3nt: TGTGCCAGCCTGCGTGTTCATCTACGGGGCGAAAAATCTGAAGCTTTCTTT; CDR3aa: CASLRVHLRGEKSEAFF
d_gene: TRBD1; v_gene: TRBV9; abundance: -; j_gene: TRBJ2-7; CDR3nt: TGTGCCAGCAGCGAGTCGACAGGGCTGTACGAGCAGTACTTC; CDR3aa: CASSESTGLYEQYF
d_gene: -; v_gene: TRBV30; abundance: -; j_gene: TRBJ1-2; CDR3nt: TGTGCCTGGAGCAATAGAATGGGCTATGGCTACACCTTC; CDR3aa: CAWSNRMGYGYTF
d_gene: TRBD2; v_gene: TRBV10-2; abundance: -; j_gene: TRBJ2-5; CDR3nt: TGCGCCAGCAGTGAAGCCAGCGGGGGCTTAGAGACCCAGTACTTC; CDR3aa: CASSEASGGLETQYF
d_gene: -; v_gene: TRBV6-5; abundance: -; j_gene: TRBJ1-1; CDR3nt: TGTGCCAGCAGTTCCCAAGGGGGACCAGGTTTCTTT; CDR3aa: CASSSQGGPGFF
d_gene: TRBD2; v_gene: TRBV20-1; abundance: -; j_gene: TRBJ2-1; CDR3nt: TGCAGTGCTAGAGTCCCTCTTACCGGACTAGCGGGATATGAGCAGTTCTTC; CDR3aa: CSARVPLTGLAGYEQFF
d_gene: -; v_gene: TRBV7-2; abundance: once; j_gene: TRBJ2-5; CDR3nt: TGTGCCAGCAGTCAGACTGGAGGGGAGACCCAGTACTTC; CDR3aa: CASSQTGGETQYF
d_gene: TRBD1; v_gene: TRBV27; abundance: -; j_gene: TRBJ2-1; CDR3nt: TGTGCCAGCAGCAACGGACAGGCGTTCTCCTACAATGAGCAGTTCTTC; CDR3aa: CASSNGQAFSYNEQFF
d_gene: TRBD1; v_gene: TRBV2; abundance: -; j_gene: TRBJ2-6; CDR3nt: TGTGCCAGCAGTGAGCTGACAGGGGGGATCAGCCTCGTCCTGACTTTC; CDR3aa: CASSELTGGISLVLTF
d_gene: -; v_gene: TRBV4-3; abundance: -; j_gene: TRBJ2-2; CDR3nt: TGCGCCAGCAGCCAAGATTTGGCCCAGGACACCGGGGAGCTGTTTTTT; CDR3aa: CASSQDLAQDTGELFF
d_gene: -; v_gene: TRBV12-5; abundance: once; j_gene: TRBJ1-1; CDR3nt: TGTGCTAGTGGTTTGGACATCTTCGACACTGAAGCTTTCTTT; CDR3aa: CASGLDIFDTEAFF
d_gene: TRBD1; v_gene: TRBV7-9; abundance: -; j_gene: TRBJ1-4; CDR3nt: TGTGCCAGCAGCCGGACAGGGGGGAATGAAAAACTGTTTTTT; CDR3aa: CASSRTGGNEKLFF
d_gene: -; v_gene: TRBV5-1; abundance: -; j_gene: TRBJ1-1; CDR3nt: TGCGCCAGCAGCTTGGAGATTTTGGGGGTGGACACTGAAGCTTTCTTT; CDR3aa: CASSLEILGVDTEAFF